Below, 17 T cell receptor beta chains from the same sample are listed, as sequenced in a study of cytomegalovirus exposure and HLA in healthy donors. With 60 Vbeta and 13 Jbeta primers, the PCR was carried out. Profiled with immunoSEQ multiplex PCR; TCRdb holds only in-frame clones, not every one. The sample holds 200,000 to 250,000 clones, about 83% seen once. The sample comprised PBMCs. The receptors derive from a human donor in good health.

This sequence joins TRBV4-1 and TRBJ2-5, with 10 bases identical to TRBD2. V shed 0 bases, J shed 6 bases, and the junction held 16 bases outside the gene matches. Germline CDR1 and CDR2: MGHRA and YSYEKL. This CDR3 comprises 19 residues. The CDR3 region is CASSQEPWSGRAGWKTQYF. DNA of the CDR3: TGCGCCAGCAGCCAAGAGCCCTGGAGCGGGAGGGCCGGTTGGAAGACCCAGTACTTC.

The chain joins TRBV5-1 to TRBJ1-2; TRBD1 might be the D (5 bases). Germline-derived CDR1 and CDR2 are SGHRS and YFSETQ. The CDR3 is 15 residues long. Trimming removed 4 bases at V and 4 bases at J, with 17 bases between. DNA of the CDR3: TGCGCCAGCAGCGGCAGGGTGACAACAGGCTATGGCTACACCTTC. This codes for CASSGRVTTGYGYTF.

J is TRBJ1-1 and V is TRBV27, with D maybe TRBD1 (6 bases). From germline, CDR1 is MNHEY and CDR2 SMNVEV (reference sequence). The CDR3 covers 15 residues. V lost 8 bases, J lost 6 bases, and 22 bases lay in between. The CDR3 loop is CASWRQAYGIAEAFF. Written as DNA, the CDR3 is TGTGCCAGCTGGCGACAGGCGTACGGTATAGCTGAAGCTTTCTTT.

The rearrangement uses TRBV4-2 and TRBJ1-2; a possible D gene is TRBD1 (6 bases). Germline-derived CDR1 and CDR2 are LGHNA and YNFKEQ. V was cut by 1 base and J by 4 bases, with 13 bases left in between. This CDR3 region has 15 residues. CDR3 loop: CASSQGGPTSYGYTF. In nucleotides, the CDR3 is TGTGCCAGCAGCCAAGGGGGGCCCACTAGCTATGGCTACACCTTC.

The gene calls are TRBV6-1 and TRBJ1-3, with D possibly being TRBD1 (5 bases). CDR1 MNHNS and CDR2 SASEGT come from the germline V gene. The CDR3 loop spans 15 amino acids. V was pared by 5 bases and J by 0 bases, with 11 bases between. The CDR3 bases are TGTGCCAGCAGTCCTGGGGGGGGCTCTGGAAACACCATATATTTT. Translated: CASSPGGGSGNTIYF.

This chain links TRBV5-8 with TRBJ2-7; 7 bases map to TRBD2. Per germline, CDR1 SGHTS and CDR2 YDEGEE. The V and J ends lost 1 base and 0 bases, in that order; junction bases with no gene match: 10. The CDR3 is 17 residues long. The CDR3 sequence: CASSLRPSGHSSYEQYF. Written as DNA, the CDR3 is TGTGCCAGCAGCTTGCGTCCTAGCGGCCATAGCTCCTACGAGCAGTACTTC.

The chain employs TRBV9 and TRBJ1-6; weak D call: TRBD1 (6 bases). CDR3 length: 17 residues. V gave up 3 bases and J gave up 5 bases, with 18 bases separating them. Germline CDR1 SGDLS, CDR2 YYNGEE. The CDR3 is CASSDQQGTAHNSPLHF. For the CDR3, the DNA is TGTGCCAGCAGCGATCAACAGGGAACCGCGCATAATTCACCCCTCCACTTT.

The rearrangement uses TRBV5-1 and TRBJ2-3; 10 bases are shared with TRBD2. The length of the CDR3 is 16 residues. J lost 4 bases, V lost 5 bases, and 10 bases had no gene match. CDR1 and CDR2 (germline): SGHRS, YFSETQ. For the CDR3, the DNA is TGCGCCAGCAGTACTACACGGCTAGCGGGAGCAGATACGCAGTATTTT. Amino acid sequence: CASSTTRLAGADTQYF.

V is TRBV7-3 and J is TRBJ2-3; 9 bases are a match to TRBD2. CDR1 is SGHTA, CDR2 FQGTGA, per germline. The CDR3 sequence is 14 residues long. V gave up 5 bases and J gave up 3 bases; unmatched junction bases: 3. The CDR3 region is CASSPSGRTDTQYF. CDR3 bases: TGTGCCAGCAGCCCAAGCGGGAGGACAGATACGCAGTATTTT.

The chain uses TRBV7-2 and TRBJ2-7; 12 bases fit TRBD2. This CDR3 spans 16 amino acids. The germline CDR1 and CDR2 sequences are SGHTA and FQGNSA. V lost 3 bases and J lost 2; bases outside the gene matches: 5. The CDR3 loop is CASSFPSGRGPYEQYF. DNA of the CDR3: TGTGCCAGCAGCTTCCCTAGCGGGAGGGGGCCCTACGAGCAGTACTTC. Full variable domain (missing parts from reference TRBV7-2 and TRBJ2-7): GAGVSQSPSNKVTEKGKDVELRCDPISGHTALYWYRQSLGQGLEFLIYFQGNSAPDKSGLPSDRFSAERTGGSVSTLTIQRTQQEDSAVYLCASSFPSGRGPYEQYFGPGTRLTVT.

This sequence joins TRBV5-4 and TRBJ1-2, with 7 bases identical to TRBD1. V lost 7 bases to trimming and J lost 2 bases; unmatched junction nucleotides: 11. There are 15 residues in the CDR3. Germline V gene data show CDR1 as SGHNT and CDR2 as YYREEE (reference sequence). CDR3 coding DNA: TGTGCCAGCCAAGGGGGGCGACAGGGAAACTATGGCTACACCTTC. This encodes CASQGGRQGNYGYTF.

On this clone: One junction end does not reproduce the germline sequence, and a read error may be involved. The gene calls are TRBV7-9 and TRBJ2-4; D is perhaps TRBD2 (7 bases). The CDR3 spans 17 residues. The germline gives CDR1 SEHNR, CDR2 FQNEAQ (reference sequence). The CDR3 is CSSSLGGGRGAKNIQYF. Here the CDR3 DNA reads TGTTCCAGCAGCTTAGGGGGGGGGAGGGGAGCCAAAAACATTCAGTACTTC.

J is TRBJ1-1 and V is TRBV6-6; 7 bases map to TRBD1. Losses at the gene ends were 3 bases for V and 7 bases for J; bases not matched to a gene: 2. Germline V gene lookup returns CDR1 MNHNY and CDR2 SVGAGI (reference sequence). The CDR3 is 12 amino acids. The CDR3 reads CASSYGTDEAFF. The CDR3 bases are TGTGCCAGCAGTTATGGGACAGATGAAGCTTTCTTT.

CDR3 coding DNA: TGTGCCAGTAGTAGGATTACAGGGGGCTGGGGCAATCAGCCCCAGCATTTT. Its protein is CASSRITGGWGNQPQHF. The chain uses TRBV19 and TRBJ1-5, with 9 nucleotides matching TRBD1. V was clipped by 4 bases and J by 2 bases; unmatched bases: 9. The CDR3 has 17 residues. Germline V gene sequence: CDR1 LNHDA, CDR2 SQIVND (reference sequence).

This sequence joins TRBV7-9 and TRBJ1-1; TRBD1 matches 7 bases. The CDR3 is made up of 16 amino acids. With V trimmed by 1 base and J by 1 base, 6 bases remained unmatched. CDR1 is SEHNR, CDR2 FQNEAQ, per germline (reference sequence). CDR3 nucleotides: TGTGCCAGCAGCTTAGTTAGGGACAGACGGAACACTGAAGCTTTCTTT. It codes for CASSLVRDRRNTEAFF.

V is TRBV10-3 and J is TRBJ2-7, with a tentative D call TRBD1 (5 bases). The CDR3 runs 13 residues. V dropped 6 bases and J dropped 6 bases, with 15 bases sitting between them. Germline assignment: CDR1 ENHRY and CDR2 SYGVKD. The CDR3 here is CAIRPSDNSEQYF. In DNA, the CDR3 is TGTGCCATCAGACCCTCGGACAACTCCGAGCAGTACTTC.

The chain is built from TRBV7-6 and TRBJ1-3; no firm D call. Germline V CDR1 and CDR2: SGHVS, FNYEAQ. The CDR3 length is 13 residues. Trimming stripped 6 bases from V and 3 bases from J, with 9 bases between. DNA for the CDR3: TGTGCCAGCAGTACCGCGTTTGGAAACACCATATATTTT. Translated, it gives CASSTAFGNTIYF.